This TCR beta chain appears in the sequencing data of a study of blood T cell repertoires in COVID-19. The overall study: Collection of acute and convalescent COVID-19 samples took place in the United States, Italy and Spain. Nucleic acid was either cDNA or gDNA, and it came from T cells, B-cell-depleted T cells, or PBMCs.

This clone was seen a few times. Germline CDR1 reads SGHTA; CDR2 reads FQGNSA. CDR3 size: 15 residues. The V end was cut by 7 bases, the J end by 6 bases, with 19 bases between. TCRdb keeps only in-frame clones here, not all; method: immunoSEQ multiplex PCR. The data show some 120,000 clones, approximately 77% seen once. The rearrangement uses TRBV7-2 and TRBJ1-5; possibly TRBD1 for D (6 bases). The sequenced sample consisted of peripheral blood. The clonotype originates from an older man with acute or convalescent COVID-19. CDR3 protein: CASTFTGIEGQPQHF. The CDR3 bases are TGTGCCAGCACCTTTACAGGGATCGAGGGTCAGCCCCAGCATTTT.